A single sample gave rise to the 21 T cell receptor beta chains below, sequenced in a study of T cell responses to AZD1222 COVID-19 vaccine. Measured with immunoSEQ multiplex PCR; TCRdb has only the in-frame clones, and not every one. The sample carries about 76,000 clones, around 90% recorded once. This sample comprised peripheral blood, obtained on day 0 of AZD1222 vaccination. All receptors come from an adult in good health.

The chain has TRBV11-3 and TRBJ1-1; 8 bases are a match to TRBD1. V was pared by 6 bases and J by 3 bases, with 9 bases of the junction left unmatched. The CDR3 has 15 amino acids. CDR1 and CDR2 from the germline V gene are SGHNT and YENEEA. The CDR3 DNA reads TGTGCCAGCAGTTACTCGGACAGGGTGTACACTGAAGCTTTCTTT. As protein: CASSYSDRVYTEAFF.

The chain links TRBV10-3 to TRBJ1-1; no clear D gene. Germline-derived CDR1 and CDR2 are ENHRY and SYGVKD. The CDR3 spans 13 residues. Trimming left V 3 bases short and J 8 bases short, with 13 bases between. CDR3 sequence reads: CAISDSNTQEAFF. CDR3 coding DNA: TGTGCCATCAGTGACAGCAATACCCAAGAAGCTTTCTTT.

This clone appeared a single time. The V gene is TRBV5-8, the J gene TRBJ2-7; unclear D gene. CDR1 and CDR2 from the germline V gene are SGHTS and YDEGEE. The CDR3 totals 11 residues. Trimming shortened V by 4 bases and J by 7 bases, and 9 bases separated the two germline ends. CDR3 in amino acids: CASSPQEEQYF. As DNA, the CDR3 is TGTGCCAGCAGCCCCCAGGAGGAGCAGTACTTC.

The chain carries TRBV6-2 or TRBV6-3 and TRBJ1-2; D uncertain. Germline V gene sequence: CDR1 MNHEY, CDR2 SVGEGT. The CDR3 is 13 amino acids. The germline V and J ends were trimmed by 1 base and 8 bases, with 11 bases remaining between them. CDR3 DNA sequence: TGTGCCAGCAGTTACTATCCCGGGATCGGCTACACCTTC. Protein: CASSYYPGIGYTF.

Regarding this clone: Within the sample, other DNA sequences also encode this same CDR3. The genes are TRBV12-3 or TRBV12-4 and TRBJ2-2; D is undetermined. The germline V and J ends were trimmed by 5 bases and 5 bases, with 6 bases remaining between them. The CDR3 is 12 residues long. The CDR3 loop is CASSPLTGELFF. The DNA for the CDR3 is TGTGCCAGCAGTCCATTAACCGGGGAGCTGTTTTTT.

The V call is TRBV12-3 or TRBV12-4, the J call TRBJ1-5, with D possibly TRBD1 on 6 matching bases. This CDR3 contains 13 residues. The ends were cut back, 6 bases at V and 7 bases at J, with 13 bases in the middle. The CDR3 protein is CASSTGFGQPQHF. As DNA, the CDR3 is TGTGCCAGCAGCACAGGGTTCGGGCAGCCCCAGCATTTT.

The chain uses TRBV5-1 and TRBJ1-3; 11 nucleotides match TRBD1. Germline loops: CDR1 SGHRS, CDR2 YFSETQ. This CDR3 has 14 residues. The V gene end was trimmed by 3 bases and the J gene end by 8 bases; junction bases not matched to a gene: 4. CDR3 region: CASSSGTGGYTIYF. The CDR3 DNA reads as TGCGCCAGCAGCTCCGGGACAGGGGGGTACACCATATATTTT.

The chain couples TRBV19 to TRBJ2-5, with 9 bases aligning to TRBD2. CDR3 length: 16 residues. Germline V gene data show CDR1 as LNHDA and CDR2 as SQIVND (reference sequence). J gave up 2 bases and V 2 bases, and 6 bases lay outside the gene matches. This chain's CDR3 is CASSISLAGSQETQYF. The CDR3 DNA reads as TGTGCCAGTAGTATAAGCCTAGCGGGGTCACAAGAGACCCAGTACTTC.

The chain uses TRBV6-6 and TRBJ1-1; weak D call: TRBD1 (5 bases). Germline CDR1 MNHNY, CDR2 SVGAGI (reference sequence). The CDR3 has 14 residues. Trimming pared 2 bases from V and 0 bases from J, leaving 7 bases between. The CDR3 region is CASSYVGVNTEAFF. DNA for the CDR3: TGTGCCAGCAGTTACGTGGGGGTGAACACTGAAGCTTTCTTT.

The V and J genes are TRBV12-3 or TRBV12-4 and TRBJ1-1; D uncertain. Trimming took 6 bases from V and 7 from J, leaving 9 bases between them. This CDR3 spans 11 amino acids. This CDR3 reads CASSPRYEAFF. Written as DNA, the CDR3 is TGTGCCAGCAGCCCTCGGTATGAAGCTTTCTTT.

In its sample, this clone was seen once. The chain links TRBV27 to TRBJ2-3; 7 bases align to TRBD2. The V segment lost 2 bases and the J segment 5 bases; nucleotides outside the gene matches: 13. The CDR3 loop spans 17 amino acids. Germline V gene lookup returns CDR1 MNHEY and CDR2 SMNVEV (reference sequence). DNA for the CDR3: TGTGCCAGCAGTTTAATGGGACTATCAGAGGGAAAAGATACGCAGTATTTT. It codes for CASSLMGLSEGKDTQYF.

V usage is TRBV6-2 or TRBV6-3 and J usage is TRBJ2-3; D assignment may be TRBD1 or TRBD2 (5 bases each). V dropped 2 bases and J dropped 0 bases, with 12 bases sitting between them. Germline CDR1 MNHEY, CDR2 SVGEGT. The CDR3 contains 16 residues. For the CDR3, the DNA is TGTGCCAGCAGTTACGGGGCTAGCAGTAGCACAGATACGCAGTATTTT. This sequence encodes CASSYGASSSTDTQYF.

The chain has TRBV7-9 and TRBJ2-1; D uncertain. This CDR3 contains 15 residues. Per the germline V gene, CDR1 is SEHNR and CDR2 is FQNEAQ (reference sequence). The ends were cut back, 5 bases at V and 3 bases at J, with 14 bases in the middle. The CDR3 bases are TGTGCCAGCAGCCATAGACCCGCTTACTACAATGAGCAGTTCTTC. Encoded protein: CASSHRPAYYNEQFF. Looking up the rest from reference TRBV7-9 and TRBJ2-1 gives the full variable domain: DTGVSQNPRHKITKRGQNVTFRCDPISEHNRLYWYRQTLGQGPEFLTYFQNEAQLEKSRLLSDRFSAERPKGSFSTLEIQRTEQGDSAMYLCASSHRPAYYNEQFFGPGTRLTVL.

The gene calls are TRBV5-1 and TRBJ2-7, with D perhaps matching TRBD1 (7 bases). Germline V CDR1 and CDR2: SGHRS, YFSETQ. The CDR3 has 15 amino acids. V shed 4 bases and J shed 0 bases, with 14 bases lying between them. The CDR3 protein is CASSGGTDLSYEQYF. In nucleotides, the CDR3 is TGCGCCAGCAGCGGGGGGACAGATCTCTCCTACGAGCAGTACTTC.

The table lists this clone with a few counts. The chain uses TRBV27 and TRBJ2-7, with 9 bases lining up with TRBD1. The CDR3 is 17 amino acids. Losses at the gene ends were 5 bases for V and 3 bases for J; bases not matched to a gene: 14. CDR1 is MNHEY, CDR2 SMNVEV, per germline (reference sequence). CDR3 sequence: CASSPTRSGTGIYEQYF. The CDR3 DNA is TGTGCCAGCAGTCCTACCCGATCCGGGACAGGGATCTACGAGCAGTACTTC.

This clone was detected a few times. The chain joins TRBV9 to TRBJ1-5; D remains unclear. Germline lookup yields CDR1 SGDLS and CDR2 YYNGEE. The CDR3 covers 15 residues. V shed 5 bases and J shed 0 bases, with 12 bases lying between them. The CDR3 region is CASSIQRYSNQPQHF. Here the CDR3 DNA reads TGTGCCAGCAGTATCCAGAGATATAGCAATCAGCCCCAGCATTTT.

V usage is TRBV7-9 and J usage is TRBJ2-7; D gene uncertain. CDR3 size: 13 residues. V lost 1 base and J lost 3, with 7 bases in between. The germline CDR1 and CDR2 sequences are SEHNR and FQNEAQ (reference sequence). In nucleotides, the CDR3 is TGTGCCAGCAGCTTAGGAAACAGCTACGAGCAGTACTTC. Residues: CASSLGNSYEQYF.

DNA of the CDR3: TGTGCCAGCAAAGCGGGGGAAAGCACAGATACGCAGTATTTT. It codes for CASKAGESTDTQYF. The rearrangement uses TRBV9 and TRBJ2-3; 8 nucleotides line up with TRBD2. The CDR3 length is 14 residues. V lost 6 bases to trimming and J lost 0 bases; unmatched junction nucleotides: 3. From germline, CDR1 is SGDLS and CDR2 YYNGEE.

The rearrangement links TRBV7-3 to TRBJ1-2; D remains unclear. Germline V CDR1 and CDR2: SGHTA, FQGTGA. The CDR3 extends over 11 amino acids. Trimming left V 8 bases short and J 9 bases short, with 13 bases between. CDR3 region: CASPLGPSYTF. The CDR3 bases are TGTGCCAGCCCCCTAGGCCCGAGCTACACCTTC.

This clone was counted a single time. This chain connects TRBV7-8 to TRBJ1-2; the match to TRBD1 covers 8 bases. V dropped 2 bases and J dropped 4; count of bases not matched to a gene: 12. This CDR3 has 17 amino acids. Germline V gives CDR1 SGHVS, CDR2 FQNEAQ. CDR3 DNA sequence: TGTGCCAGCAGCTTAAGACAGGGGCGAAATGAACTCTATGGCTACACCTTC. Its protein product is CASSLRQGRNELYGYTF.

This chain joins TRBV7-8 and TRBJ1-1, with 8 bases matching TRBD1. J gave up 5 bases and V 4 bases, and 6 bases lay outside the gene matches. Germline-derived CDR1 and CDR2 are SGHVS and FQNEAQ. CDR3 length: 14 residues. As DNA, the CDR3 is TGTGCCAGCAGCTACGACAGGGGCTTAACTGAAGCTTTCTTT. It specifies CASSYDRGLTEAFF.